A selection of T cell receptor beta chains follows, all from one sample in a study of technical replicates of blood from a handful of donors. Data came from immunoSEQ multiplex PCR; TCRdb stores just in-frame clones and leaves some out. This table holds over 55,000 clones, around 85% found once. Sequencing was performed on PBMCs. The receptor set was obtained from a human donor in good health. Some clones in this sample may be carry-over from other donors' samples. The CDR3 runs from the conserved cysteine through the conserved F or W. The order of the fields is V gene, J gene, D gene, clone size, CDR3 protein, CDR3 DNA. D genes are given only for firm matches. Size is omitted from some rows. Given values are once, few, many or a class for expanded clones.

>TRBV1|TRBJ2-7|NA|NA
CTSSPGRSGTAYEQYF
TGCACCAGCAGCCCAGGCCGAAGCGGGACCGCCTACGAGCAGTACTTC
>TRBV29-1|TRBJ2-2|TRBD1|NA
CSAVRTGGAGELFF
TGCAGCGCTGTCAGGACAGGGGGCGCCGGGGAGCTGTTTTTT
>TRBV4-1|TRBJ2-7|TRBD2|NA
CASSQVASGTDEQYF
TGCGCCAGCAGCCAAGTTGCTAGCGGGACGGACGAGCAGTACTTC
>TRBV5-1|TRBJ2-2|NA|NA
CASSLMSNTGELFF
TGCGCCAGCAGCTTGATGAGCAACACCGGGGAGCTGTTTTTT
>TRBV15|TRBJ2-5|NA|NA
CATSRDTPGRETQYF
TGTGCCACCAGCAGAGATACCCCGGGTCGGGAGACCCAGTACTTC
>TRBV9|TRBJ1-2|TRBD1|NA
CASRDRVGDGYTF
TGTGCCAGCAGGGACAGGGTCGGGGATGGCTACACCTTC
>TRBV19|TRBJ2-7|NA|once
CASSRWTAEQYF
TGTGCCAGTAGTCGTTGGACAGCCGAGCAGTACTTC
>TRBV6-1|TRBJ1-4|TRBD1|NA
CASSGTGAMGEKLFF
TGTGCCAGCAGTGGAACAGGGGCCATGGGTGAAAAACTGTTTTTT
>TRBV4-1|TRBJ2-5|NA|NA
CASSQDWTGSQETQYF
TGCGCCAGCAGCCAAGATTGGACGGGATCCCAGGAGACCCAGTACTTC
>TRBV5-8|TRBJ1-1|TRBD1|NA
CASIISGQGNTEAFF
TGTGCCAGCATAATCTCGGGACAGGGGAACACTGAAGCTTTCTTT
>TRBV5-6|TRBJ2-7|TRBD2|NA
CASSTGLAQSLHEQYF
TGTGCCAGCAGCACAGGACTAGCCCAGTCTCTCCACGAGCAGTACTTC
>TRBV13|TRBJ2-1|TRBD2|NA
CASSLEGGGAYNEQFF
TGTGCCAGCAGCTTAGAGGGCGGGGGGGCCTACAATGAGCAGTTCTTC
>TRBV19|TRBJ1-3|NA|NA
CASTPLAVSGNTIYF
TGTGCCAGTACCCCCCTCGCAGTCTCTGGAAACACCATATATTTT
>TRBV2|TRBJ1-2|NA|NA
CASSVMRSLDTF
TGTGCCAGCAGTGTTATGCGGAGCTTAGACACCTTC
>TRBV7-6|TRBJ2-1|TRBD2|NA
CASSLAASGSSYNEQFF
TGTGCCAGCAGCTTAGCCGCTAGCGGGAGTTCCTACAATGAGCAGTTCTTC
>TRBV2|TRBJ2-7|TRBD1|once
CASSSPGQGTYEQYF
TGTGCCAGCAGTTCGCCGGGACAGGGGACCTACGAGCAGTACTTC
>TRBV7-9|TRBJ2-7|NA|few
CASSLFVGSSYEQYF
TGTGCCAGCAGCTTATTCGTCGGGAGCTCCTACGAGCAGTACTTC
>TRBV6-4|TRBJ1-5|TRBD1|NA
CASSKKVDRGGNQPQHF
TGTGCCAGCAGCAAGAAGGTTGACAGGGGAGGTAATCAGCCCCAGCATTTT
>TRBV29-1|TRBJ2-3|NA|NA
CSVGASDTQYF
TGCAGCGTTGGGGCATCAGATACGCAGTATTTT
>TRBV18|TRBJ1-1|NA|NA
CASSPSLNTEAFF
TGTGCCAGCTCACCGTCTTTGAACACTGAAGCTTTCTTT
>TRBV6-1|TRBJ1-2|NA|NA
CASSEQTGMRGYTF
TGTGCCAGCAGTGAACAAACAGGGATGAGGGGCTACACCTTC
>TRBV5-4|TRBJ2-3|NA|NA
CASSPSGTDSTDTQYF
TGTGCCAGCAGCCCCTCCGGGACTGATAGCACAGATACGCAGTATTTT